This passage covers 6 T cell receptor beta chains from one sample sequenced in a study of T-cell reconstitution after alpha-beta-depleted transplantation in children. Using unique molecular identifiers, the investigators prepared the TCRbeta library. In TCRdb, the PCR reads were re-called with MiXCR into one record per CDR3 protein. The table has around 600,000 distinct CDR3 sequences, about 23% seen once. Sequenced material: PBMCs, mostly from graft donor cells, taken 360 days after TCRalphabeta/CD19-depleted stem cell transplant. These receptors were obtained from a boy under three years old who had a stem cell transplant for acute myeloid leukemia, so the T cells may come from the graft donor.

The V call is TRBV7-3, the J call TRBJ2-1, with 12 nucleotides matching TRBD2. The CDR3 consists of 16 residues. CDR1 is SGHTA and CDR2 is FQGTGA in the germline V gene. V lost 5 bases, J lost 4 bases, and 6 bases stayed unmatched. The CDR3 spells CASSPHGTSGYNEQFF. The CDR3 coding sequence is TGTGCCAGCAGCCCGCACGGGACTAGCGGGTACAATGAGCAGTTCTTC. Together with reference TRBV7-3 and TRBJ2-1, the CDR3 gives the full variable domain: GAGVSQTPSNKVTEKGKYVELRCDPISGHTALYWYRQSLGQGPEFLIYFQGTGAADDSGLPNDRFFAVRPEGSVSTLKIQRTERGDSAVYLCASSPHGTSGYNEQFFGPGTRLTVL.

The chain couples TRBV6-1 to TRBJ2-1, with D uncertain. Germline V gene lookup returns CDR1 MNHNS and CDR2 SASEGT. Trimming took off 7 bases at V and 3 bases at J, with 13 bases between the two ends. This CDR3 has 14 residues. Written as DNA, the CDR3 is TGTGCCAGCACTGTCGGTTGGGGCTACAATGAGCAGTTCTTC. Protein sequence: CASTVGWGYNEQFF.

Here the CDR3 reads CASSRRDRRYEQYV. DNA of the CDR3: TGTGCCAGCAGTCGCCGGGACAGGCGATACGAGCAGTACGTC. The genes are TRBV28 and TRBJ2-7; 8 positions agree with TRBD1. J was trimmed by 4 bases and V by 5 bases; bases with no gene match: 7. The length of the CDR3 is 14 residues. The germline CDR1 and CDR2 sequences are MDHEN and SYDVKM.

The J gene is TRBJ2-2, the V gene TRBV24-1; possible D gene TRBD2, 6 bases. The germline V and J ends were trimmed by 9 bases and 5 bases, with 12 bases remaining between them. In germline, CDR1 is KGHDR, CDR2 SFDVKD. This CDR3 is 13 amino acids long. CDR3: CATSSGVTGELFF. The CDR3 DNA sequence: TGTGCCACCTCTTCGGGAGTAACCGGGGAGCTGTTTTTT.

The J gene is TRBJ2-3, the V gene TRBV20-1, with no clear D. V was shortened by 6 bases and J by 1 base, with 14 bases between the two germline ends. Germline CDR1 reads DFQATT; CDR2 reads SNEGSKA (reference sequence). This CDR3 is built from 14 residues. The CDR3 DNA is TGCAGTGCCCAGGTGGGGTTGGGCACAGATACGCAGTATTTT. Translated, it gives CSAQVGLGTDTQYF.

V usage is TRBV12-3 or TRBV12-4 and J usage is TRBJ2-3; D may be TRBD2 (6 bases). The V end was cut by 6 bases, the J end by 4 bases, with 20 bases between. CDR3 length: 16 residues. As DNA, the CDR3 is TGTGCCAGCAGCATCAGCCGGGGGTGGGACGCAGATACGCAGTATTTT. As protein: CASSISRGWDADTQYF.